Listed here are 26 T cell receptor beta chains from one sample, sequenced in a study of blood T cell repertoires in COVID-19. Sequencing was performed with immunoSEQ multiplex PCR; in TCRdb, only in-frame clones are kept and a portion is missing. Of a few hundred thousand clones listed, roughly 85% are singletons. The sequenced sample consisted of peripheral blood. All receptors come from a young woman with active or convalescent COVID-19.

The chain joins TRBV5-4 to TRBJ2-2, with 15 bases identical to TRBD2. Germline values: CDR1 SGHNT, CDR2 YYREEE (reference sequence). V dropped 0 bases and J dropped 7; count of bases not matched to a gene: 7. This CDR3 region has 18 residues. DNA for the CDR3: TGTGCCAGCAGCTTGGCCGGACTAGCGGGGGGGCCAAACGGGGAGCTGTTTTTT. Its translation is CASSLAGLAGGPNGELFF. The variable domain in full, with the rest retrieved from reference TRBV5-4 and TRBJ2-2, is ETGVTQSPTHLIKTRGQQVTLRCSSQSGHNTVSWYQQALGQGPQFIFQYYREEENGRGNFPPRFSGLQFPNYSSELNVNALELDDSALYLCASSLAGLAGGPNGELFFGEGSRLTVL.

This clone was seen a handful of times. The chain links TRBV21-1 to TRBJ1-2; no check of the table's D call, TRBD1, against the DNA was made. TRBV21-1 is annotated as a pseudogene. This CDR3 comprises 17 residues. CDR3 sequence: CASSKDDDPREYYGYTF. DNA for the CDR3: TGTGCCAGCAGCAAAGATGACGACCCCAGGGAATATTATGGCTACACCTTC.

This clone appeared a few times. The rearrangement links TRBV28 to TRBJ1-3; D is uncertain. The germline gives CDR1 MDHEN, CDR2 SYDVKM. V lost 3 bases and J lost 3, with 9 bases in between. The CDR3 contains 14 residues. CDR3 sequence (DNA): TGTGCCAGCAGTTTCATGGGAGATGGAAACACCATATATTTT. Its translation: CASSFMGDGNTIYF.

The rearrangement links TRBV20-1 to TRBJ2-7; D gene unclear. Germline V gene data show CDR1 as DFQATT and CDR2 as SNEGSKA (reference sequence). The CDR3 length is 11 residues. Trimming left V 3 bases short and J 9 bases short, with 12 bases between. The chain's CDR3 is CSASYDARQYF. In nucleotides, the CDR3 is TGCAGTGCTAGCTACGATGCGAGGCAGTACTTC.

The rearrangement uses TRBV7-9 and TRBJ2-3, with D tentatively TRBD2 (5 bases). Trimming took 2 bases from V and 2 from J, leaving 11 bases between them. The germline V gene has CDR1 SEHNR and CDR2 FQNEAQ (reference sequence). This CDR3 spans 15 amino acids. CDR3 in DNA: TGTGCCAGCAGCTTATCCAACGGACTCACAGATACGCAGTATTTT. Its protein is CASSLSNGLTDTQYF.

This chain uses TRBV7-2 with TRBJ2-5; 7 bases agree with TRBD1. Per the germline V gene, CDR1 is SGHTA and CDR2 is FQGNSA. The CDR3 runs 15 residues. Trimming cost V 3 bases and J 4 bases; bases outside gene matches: 8. DNA for the CDR3: TGTGCCAGCAGCTTGACGGGACAGCTTCGAGAGACCCAGTACTTC. It encodes CASSLTGQLRETQYF.

This clone was counted only a few times. V usage is TRBV6-2 or TRBV6-3 and J usage is TRBJ2-6; 8 bases are a match to TRBD1. The length of the CDR3 is 19 residues. Trimming took 5 bases from V and 1 from J; bases not matched to a gene: 13. Germline lookup yields CDR1 MNHEY and CDR2 SVGEGT. CDR3 sequence: CASSGTVDRDGSGANVLTF. CDR3 in DNA: TGTGCCAGCAGTGGTACCGTGGACAGGGATGGATCTGGGGCCAACGTCCTGACTTTC.

The V and J genes are TRBV28 and TRBJ2-3; possibly TRBD2 for D (7 bases). Germline CDR1 is MDHEN and CDR2 is SYDVKM. V lost 3 bases, J lost 2 bases, and 15 bases lay in between. CDR3 size: 16 residues. CDR3 region: CASSFFGGRNTDTQYF. In DNA, the CDR3 is TGTGCCAGCAGTTTTTTCGGGGGGCGCAACACAGATACGCAGTATTTT.

The rearrangement joins TRBV30 to TRBJ2-4; TRBD1 is a possible D gene (6 bases). The V gene's germline CDR1 is GTSNPN and CDR2 SVGIG (reference sequence). The CDR3 length is 17 residues. V was cut by 6 bases and J by 0 bases, with 21 bases left in between. The CDR3 sequence: CACLKEQGPIAKNIQYF. The DNA for the CDR3 is TGTGCCTGCCTGAAAGAACAGGGTCCAATAGCCAAAAACATTCAGTACTTC.

The CDR3 bases are TGTGCCACCAGTGGGGGAGGAGGAACTGAAGCTTTCTTT. It encodes CATSGGGGTEAFF. The genes are TRBV24-1 and TRBJ1-1; D gene unclear. V was pared by 5 bases and J by 5 bases, with 11 bases between. The CDR3 consists of 13 residues. CDR1 and CDR2 from the germline V gene are KGHDR and SFDVKD.

This chain joins TRBV18 and TRBJ1-1; possibly TRBD1 for D (5 bases). Germline loops: CDR1 KGHSH, CDR2 LQKENI. This CDR3 has 15 residues. V was shortened by 3 bases and J by 0 bases, with 11 bases between the two germline ends. CDR3 nucleotide sequence: TGTGCCAGCTCACCGAAGCAGGGTGTGAACACTGAAGCTTTCTTT. Protein sequence: CASSPKQGVNTEAFF. The full variable domain, its missing parts supplied by reference TRBV18 and TRBJ1-1, is NAGVMQNPRHLVRRRGQEARLRCSPMKGHSHVYWYRQLPEEGLKFMVYLQKENIIDESGMPKERFSAEFPKEGPSILRIQQVVRGDSAAYFCASSPKQGVNTEAFFGQGTRLTVV.

V usage is TRBV28 and J usage is TRBJ2-1; TRBD1 matches at 7 bases. Germline V gene sequence: CDR1 MDHEN, CDR2 SYDVKM. V shed 3 bases and J 3 bases; nucleotides not matched to a gene: 17. There are 19 residues in the CDR3. The CDR3 DNA follows: TGTGCCAGCAGTTTTCTGAGGGGGCAAGGGGGCCGGGACTACAATGAGCAGTTCTTC. Protein sequence: CASSFLRGQGGRDYNEQFF.

CDR3 amino acids: CASRPRDGGNYGYTF. CDR3 nucleotides: TGTGCCAGCAGGCCCCGGGACGGGGGTAACTATGGCTACACCTTC. V is TRBV14 and J is TRBJ1-2, with D perhaps matching TRBD1 (5 bases). Germline CDR1 and CDR2: SGHDN and FVKESK. The CDR3 sequence is 15 residues long. V lost 6 bases and J lost 1, with 15 bases in between.

The V call is TRBV7-2, the J call TRBJ2-3, with 8 bases matching TRBD1. The V segment lost 3 bases and the J segment 6 bases; nucleotides outside the gene matches: 2. CDR3 length equals 13 residues. CDR1 and CDR2 (germline): SGHTA, FQGNSA. The CDR3 DNA follows: TGTGCCAGCAGCTTTCAGGGGGCGGATACGCAGTATTTT. Amino acids: CASSFQGADTQYF.

Here the CDR3 reads CASSDRDRLGEQYF. CDR3 bases: TGTGCCAGCAGCGACAGGGATCGGCTCGGCGAGCAGTACTTC. V and J are TRBV7-2 and TRBJ2-7; 7 bases agree with TRBD1. J gave up 6 bases and V 5 bases, and 10 bases lay outside the gene matches. CDR1 is SGHTA, CDR2 FQGNSA, per germline. The CDR3 contains 14 residues.

The V call is TRBV5-8, the J call TRBJ1-3; TRBD1 matches at 7 bases. Germline-derived CDR1 and CDR2 are SGHTS and YDEGEE. CDR3 size: 15 residues. After removal of 4 bases from V and 7 bases from J, the junction contained 11 bases not matched to a gene. CDR3 nucleotide sequence: TGTGCCAGCAGCGGGACAGCTACACGGGGGAACACCATATATTTT. Protein sequence: CASSGTATRGNTIYF. The full variable domain, with the rest looked up from reference TRBV5-8 and TRBJ1-3, is EAGVTQSPTHLIKTRGQQATLRCSPISGHTSVYWYQQALGLGLQFLLWYDEGEERNRGNFPPRFSGRQFPNYSSELNVNALELEDSALYLCASSGTATRGNTIYFGEGSWLTVV.

CDR3 sequence (DNA): TGTGCCAGCAGCAAACAGGGAGACGGAAACACCATATATTTT. It specifies CASSKQGDGNTIYF. The gene calls are TRBV6-5 and TRBJ1-3, with a possible D match to TRBD1 (6 bases). V was cut by 6 bases and J by 4 bases, with 13 bases left in between. The germline V gene encodes CDR1 MNHEY and CDR2 SVGAGI. This CDR3 is built from 14 residues.

There are a few counts of this clone. The chain carries TRBV12-3 or TRBV12-4 and TRBJ2-3; no clear D. The CDR3 is 12 residues long. Trimming took off 6 bases at V and 15 bases at J, with 19 bases between the two ends. The DNA for the CDR3 is TGTGCCAGCAGACCCGACTCCGGTCTCATTTATTTT. This encodes CASRPDSGLIYF.

This clone was detected once. The CDR3 DNA is TGTGCCAGCAGGCCACAGGGGAGGTTTGGAAACACCATATATTTT. It translates to CASRPQGRFGNTIYF. The rearrangement links TRBV28 to TRBJ1-3, with 7 nucleotides matching TRBD1. The V and J ends lost 6 bases and 3 bases, in that order; junction bases with no gene match: 8. The CDR3 is 15 amino acids. The germline V gene encodes CDR1 MDHEN and CDR2 SYDVKM.

The chain has TRBV7-3 and TRBJ1-1; 11 bases line up with TRBD1. CDR3 size: 14 residues. J was trimmed by 7 bases and V by 3 bases; bases with no gene match: 4. Germline CDR1 and CDR2: SGHTA and FQGTGA. The CDR3 DNA sequence: TGTGCCAGCAGCTTGGGACAGGGGGTTGATGAAGCTTTCTTT. It is translated as CASSLGQGVDEAFF.

The gene calls are TRBV6-5 and TRBJ1-2, with 7 bases that match TRBD1. Germline V gene lookup returns CDR1 MNHEY and CDR2 SVGAGI. The junction had 3 bases not matched to a gene; V was cut back by 4 bases and J by 7 bases. The CDR3 loop spans 12 amino acids. DNA of the CDR3: TGTGCCAGCAGTTTGGACAGGTCTGGCTACACCTTC. Translation: CASSLDRSGYTF.

V usage is TRBV5-1 and J usage is TRBJ1-1; 11 bases line up with TRBD1. Germline trimming cut 0 bases from V and 3 bases from J; bases unmatched to any gene: 10. CDR1 is SGHRS and CDR2 is YFSETQ in the germline V gene. The CDR3 is made up of 18 amino acids. Here the CDR3 reads CASSLGDRGRSFDTEAFF. In DNA, the CDR3 is TGCGCCAGCAGCTTGGGGGACAGGGGGAGAAGTTTCGACACTGAAGCTTTCTTT.

The rearrangement links TRBV28 to TRBJ1-4, with TRBD1 matching over 10 bases. The germline V gene encodes CDR1 MDHEN and CDR2 SYDVKM. CDR3 length equals 14 residues. Trimming removed 4 bases from V and 7 bases from J; junction bases left unmatched: 3. The CDR3 reads CASSSGQGFEKLFF. The CDR3 DNA reads as TGTGCCAGCAGTTCGGGACAGGGGTTTGAAAAACTGTTTTTT. The full variable domain, its missing parts supplied by reference TRBV28 and TRBJ1-4, is DVKVTQSSRYLVKRTGEKVFLECVQDMDHENMFWYRQDPGLGLRLIYFSYDVKMKEKGDIPEGYSVSREKKERFSLILESASTNQTSMYLCASSSGQGFEKLFFGSGTQLSVL.

The rearrangement uses TRBV15 and TRBJ1-6, with 7 bases lining up with TRBD1. This CDR3 has 15 amino acids. From germline, CDR1 is LNHNV and CDR2 YYDKDF (reference sequence). V lost 0 bases, J lost 9 bases, and 5 bases stayed unmatched. The CDR3 sequence is CATSRDRGDSSPLHF. In DNA, the CDR3 is TGTGCCACCAGCAGAGATAGGGGGGACAGTTCACCCCTCCACTTT.

The chain links TRBV9 to TRBJ1-3; the match to TRBD1 covers 7 bases. This CDR3 spans 17 amino acids. V lost 4 bases and J lost 2; bases outside the gene matches: 12. Germline CDR1 SGDLS, CDR2 YYNGEE. The CDR3, as DNA: TGTGCCAGCAGCTCCGACGTCGTTAGGGGGCCTGGAAACACCATATATTTT. This encodes CASSSDVVRGPGNTIYF.

This clone was seen a single time. The chain couples TRBV12-3 or TRBV12-4 to TRBJ2-7, with D unresolved. V lost 6 bases to trimming and J lost 3 bases, with 12 bases between them. The CDR3 sequence is 13 residues long. In DNA form, the CDR3 reads TGTGCCAGCAGCCGAACTATAAACTACGAGCAGTACTTC. Residues: CASSRTINYEQYF.